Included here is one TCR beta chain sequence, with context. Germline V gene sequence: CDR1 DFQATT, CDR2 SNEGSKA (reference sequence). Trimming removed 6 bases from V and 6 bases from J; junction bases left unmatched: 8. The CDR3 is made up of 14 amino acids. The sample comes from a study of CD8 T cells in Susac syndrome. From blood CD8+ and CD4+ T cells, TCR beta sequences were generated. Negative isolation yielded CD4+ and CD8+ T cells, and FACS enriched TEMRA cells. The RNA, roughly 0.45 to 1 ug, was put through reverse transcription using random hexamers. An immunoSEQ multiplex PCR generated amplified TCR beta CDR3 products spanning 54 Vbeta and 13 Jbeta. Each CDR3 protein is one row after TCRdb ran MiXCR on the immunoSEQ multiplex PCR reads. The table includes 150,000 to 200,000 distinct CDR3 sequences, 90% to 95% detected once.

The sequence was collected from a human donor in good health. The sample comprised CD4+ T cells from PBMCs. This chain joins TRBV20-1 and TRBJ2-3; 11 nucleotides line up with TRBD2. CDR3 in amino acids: CSAWLAGGRDTQYF. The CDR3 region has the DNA TGCAGTGCCTGGCTAGCGGGGGGAAGGGATACGCAGTATTTT.